The clone carrying this TCR beta chain turned up a few times. Antigen: not known. The data stem from a study of radiotherapy plus CTLA-4 blockade in lung cancer. Trimming stripped 0 bases from V and 5 bases from J, with 9 bases between. The CDR3 loop spans 14 amino acids. Germline V gene data show CDR1 as SGHRS and CDR2 as YFSETQ. Study outcomes and limitations: Following radiotherapy plus ipilimumab, tumor-derived TCR clones expanded in the blood. Reportedly, early blood T cell clone dynamics best predicted response, with interferon-beta.

Assay used: immunoSEQ multiplex PCR; TCRdb lists only in-frame clones, some missing. The table records about 97,000 clones, roughly 74% of them present only once. The V gene is TRBV5-1, the J gene TRBJ2-4; D gene unclear. The sequence was obtained from a human donor with non-small cell lung cancer who had a partial response to radiotherapy plus ipilimumab. Some clones in this sample may be carry-over from other donors' samples. The input for sequencing was peripheral blood, taken from a patient treated with radiotherapy plus ipilimumab. The CDR3 DNA sequence: TGCGCCAGCAGCTTGGGGTCAGTTCAAAACATTCAGTACTTC. Protein: CASSLGSVQNIQYF.